This T cell receptor beta chain was identified during a study of T cell changes during pregnancy in multiple sclerosis. The trim removed 0 bases at V and 4 bases at J, leaving 4 bases unmatched. The germline gives CDR1 MNHNS, CDR2 SASEGT. The CDR3 runs to 15 residues. Some clones are missing from TCRdb's copy, which holds only in-frame ones; the method was immunoSEQ multiplex PCR. The sample yields approximately 30,000 clones, around 90% seen once. The J gene is TRBJ2-7, the V gene TRBV6-1, with 9 nucleotides matching TRBD1. The receptor was isolated from a female donor in good health, enrolled as a control in a pregnancy study. The input for sequencing was CD4+ T cells from peripheral blood mononuclear cells, taken in the first trimester of pregnancy. This chain's CDR3 is CASSEAAGQGYEQYF. Here the CDR3 DNA reads TGTGCCAGCAGTGAAGCGGCGGGACAGGGTTACGAGCAGTACTTC.